This TCR beta chain was captured by sequencing in a study of blood T cells in healthy people across ages. Germline assignment: CDR1 DFQATT and CDR2 SNEGSKA (reference sequence). The length of the CDR3 is 14 residues. The V and J ends lost 3 bases and 3 bases respectively, with 14 bases between them. The use of a sample-barcoded 5' primer and a J-beta primer mix characterized a second PCR of roughly 7 to 11 cycles. TCRdb fed the 5' RACE reads into MiXCR, producing one record per CDR3 protein. The data hold 910,000 or so distinct CDR3 sequences, with 51% observed a single time. This sequence originates from an older woman in good health. Sequencing was carried out using blood. V usage is TRBV20-1 and J usage is TRBJ2-5; tentative D call: TRBD1 (5 bases). CDR3 nucleotide sequence: TGCAGTGCTAGTATTCGGGCAGGGAAAGAGACCCAGTACTTC. This translates into CSASIRAGKETQYF.